The 31 T cell receptor beta chains listed next were all sequenced from one sample in a study of T cell repertoires in cytomegalovirus infection. Via MiXCR, TCRdb re-called the reads, giving one row per CDR3 protein. The sample lists about 140,000 distinct CDR3 sequences; more than 25% were seen once. These receptors lack a known antigen. The sample was CD8+ T cells from cultured PBMCs, taken from culture after CMV antigen stimulation. These receptors were obtained from a human donor in good health (CMV status not recorded). Some clones in this sample may be carry-over from other donors' samples.

The genes are TRBV20-1 and TRBJ2-1, with D possibly matching TRBD2 (5 bases). This CDR3 has 13 amino acids. Per the germline V gene, CDR1 is DFQATT and CDR2 is SNEGSKA (reference sequence). V lost 4 bases and J 8 bases, leaving 15 bases between the germline ends. The CDR3 loop reads CSATGTGWDEQFF. The CDR3 nucleotides read TGCAGTGCTACAGGAACGGGATGGGATGAGCAGTTCTTC.

The chain combines TRBV5-4 with TRBJ2-2; D could derive from TRBD1 or TRBD2 (6 bases each). Germline CDR1 SGHNT, CDR2 YYREEE (reference sequence). Trimming cost V 4 bases and J 0 bases, with 10 bases left between them. The CDR3 is made up of 15 amino acids. CDR3 sequence (DNA): TGTGCCAGCAGCACTGGGGGGCCGAACACCGGGGAGCTGTTTTTT. Amino acids: CASSTGGPNTGELFF.

In this sample, this clonotype turned up a few times. The chain couples TRBV27 to TRBJ2-2; no firm D call. CDR3 length: 13 residues. Per germline, CDR1 MNHEY and CDR2 SMNVEV (reference sequence). V lost 8 bases and J lost 4, with 11 bases in between. CDR3 nucleotide sequence: TGTGCCAGCCTACATACGAGCACCGGGGAGCTGTTTTTT. It encodes CASLHTSTGELFF.

This clonotype was seen once. This rearrangement joins TRBV20-1 to TRBJ2-7; D perhaps matches TRBD2 (6 bases). This CDR3 comprises 12 residues. The germline V and J ends were trimmed by 0 bases and 3 bases, with 6 bases remaining between them. Looked up from germline, CDR1 is DFQATT and CDR2 is SNEGSKA (reference sequence). The CDR3 loop reads CSAREEGYEQYF. The CDR3 nucleotides read TGCAGTGCTAGAGAGGAGGGCTACGAGCAGTACTTC.

This clonotype came up many times. V and J are TRBV4-1 and TRBJ2-6; tentatively, D is TRBD2 (5 bases). The CDR3 is 17 residues long. Trimming took off 0 bases at V and 0 bases at J, with 9 bases between the two ends. The germline V gene has CDR1 MGHRA and CDR2 YSYEKL. The CDR3 here is CASSQDVRGSGANVLTF. The CDR3 region has the DNA TGCGCCAGCAGCCAAGACGTTCGGGGCTCTGGGGCCAACGTCCTGACTTTC.

V and J are TRBV6-5 and TRBJ1-1, with D perhaps TRBD1 (5 bases). The CDR3 is made up of 14 amino acids. Germline V gene lookup returns CDR1 MNHEY and CDR2 SVGAGI. Trimming cost V 2 bases and J 6 bases, with 13 bases left between them. CDR3 residues: CASSYNRISSEAFF. CDR3 DNA sequence: TGTGCCAGCAGTTACAACAGGATCTCTTCTGAAGCTTTCTTT.

This clonotype was observed at least ten times. The rearrangement links TRBV10-3 to TRBJ2-7, with 9 bases aligning to TRBD1. V lost 4 bases, J lost 3 bases, and 10 bases stayed unmatched. The CDR3 extends over 16 amino acids. Germline CDR1 ENHRY, CDR2 SYGVKD. CDR3 amino acids: CAISAQPGQGGYEQYF. CDR3 nucleotides: TGTGCCATCAGTGCACAACCGGGACAGGGAGGCTACGAGCAGTACTTC.

This clonotype appeared many times. This chain's CDR3 is CASSLEGWETQYF. CDR3 in DNA: TGTGCCAGCAGCTTAGAAGGGTGGGAGACCCAGTACTTC. The rearrangement links TRBV7-8 to TRBJ2-5; D remains unclear. Germline V gene lookup returns CDR1 SGHVS and CDR2 FQNEAQ. V dropped 1 base and J dropped 5 bases, with 8 bases sitting between them. This CDR3 has 13 residues.

This clonotype was seen ten or more times. The rearrangement links TRBV6-5 to TRBJ2-5; weak D call: TRBD1 (7 bases). CDR1 MNHEY and CDR2 SVGAGI come from the germline V gene. With 1 base removed from V and 4 bases from J, the gap between germline ends came to 16 bases. This CDR3 region has 16 residues. The CDR3, as DNA: TGTGCCAGCAGTTACTACTCAGGGGGGCTTCGAGAGACCCAGTACTTC. Amino acids: CASSYYSGGLRETQYF.

The gene calls are TRBV20-1 and TRBJ2-7; D may be TRBD2 (6 bases). The CDR3 length is 15 residues. V was clipped by 1 base and J by 7 bases, with 20 bases between them. Per the germline V gene, CDR1 is DFQATT and CDR2 is SNEGSKA (reference sequence). CDR3 DNA: TGCAGTGCTAGAGTAGGCGGGACTCCTCGTAGAGAGCAGTACTTC. It is translated as CSARVGGTPRREQYF.

The chain links TRBV28 to TRBJ2-5; D gene uncertain. Germline V CDR1 and CDR2: MDHEN, SYDVKM. Trimming left V 3 bases short and J 5 bases short, with 19 bases between. The CDR3 spans 16 residues. CDR3 amino acids: CASSLFMRSEEETQYF. The CDR3 DNA sequence: TGTGCCAGCAGTTTGTTCATGAGGTCTGAGGAGGAGACCCAGTACTTC. The whole variable domain, filled in from reference TRBV28 and TRBJ2-5, reads DVKVTQSSRYLVKRTGEKVFLECVQDMDHENMFWYRQDPGLGLRLIYFSYDVKMKEKGDIPEGYSVSREKKERFSLILESASTNQTSMYLCASSLFMRSEEETQYFGPGTRLLVL.

In this sample, this clonotype turned up a few times. This chain connects TRBV6-6 to TRBJ1-2; a weak D match, TRBD1 (6 bases). CDR3 length equals 13 residues. The germline CDR1 and CDR2 sequences are MNHNY and SVGAGI (reference sequence). The V end was cut by 2 bases, the J end by 7 bases, with 11 bases between. The CDR3 sequence is CASSYPGDRGYTF. In nucleotides, the CDR3 is TGTGCCAGCAGTTACCCAGGGGATCGTGGCTACACCTTC.

The chain employs TRBV12-3 or TRBV12-4 and TRBJ2-6; tentatively, D is TRBD1 (5 bases). V shed 2 bases and J shed 3 bases, with 8 bases lying between them. The CDR3 runs to 15 residues. The CDR3 sequence is CASSLQGGGANVLTF. Written as DNA, the CDR3 is TGTGCCAGCAGTTTACAGGGTGGTGGGGCCAACGTCCTGACTTTC.

The genes are TRBV20-1 and TRBJ1-5; TRBD1 matches at 8 bases. The J segment lost 2 bases and the V segment lost 5 bases, leaving 5 bases of the junction unmatched. This CDR3 region has 14 residues. Germline V gene data show CDR1 as DFQATT and CDR2 as SNEGSKA (reference sequence). The CDR3 DNA is TGCAGTGCTGGGACAGGACAGGGCAATCAGCCCCAGCATTTT. As protein: CSAGTGQGNQPQHF.

The sample holds a few counts of this clonotype. The chain combines TRBV7-2 with TRBJ2-7, with D perhaps TRBD1 or TRBD2 (7 bases each). Trimming stripped 6 bases from V and 4 bases from J, with 22 bases between. This CDR3 has 16 residues. Germline CDR1 is SGHTA and CDR2 is FQGNSA. DNA for the CDR3: TGTGCCAGCAGTTGGGGGGGGCAGGGGGGATCTTACGAGCAGTACTTC. It codes for CASSWGGQGGSYEQYF.

This clonotype has only a few counts. V is TRBV18 and J is TRBJ1-2; no clear D gene. This CDR3 has 14 amino acids. The V gene's germline CDR1 is KGHSH and CDR2 LQKENI. V was pared by 3 bases and J by 3 bases, with 11 bases between. The CDR3 loop is CASSPAPADYGYTF. The CDR3 DNA reads as TGTGCCAGCTCACCGGCCCCCGCGGACTATGGCTACACCTTC.

The chain carries TRBV19 and TRBJ1-5; weak D call: TRBD1 (5 bases). The V gene lost 7 bases and the J gene lost 3 bases, with 22 bases spanning the gap. The CDR3 runs 17 residues. Germline assignment: CDR1 LNHDA and CDR2 SQIVND (reference sequence). The CDR3 protein is CASNLDSRPSFNQPQHF. The DNA of the CDR3 is TGTGCCAGTAATTTAGACAGCCGCCCCTCCTTCAATCAGCCCCAGCATTTT. Complete variable domain (other parts from reference TRBV19 and TRBJ1-5): DGGITQSPKYLFRKEGQNVTLSCEQNLNHDAMYWYRQDPGQGLRLIYYSQIVNDFQKGDIAEGYSVSREKKESFPLTVTSAQKNPTAFYLCASNLDSRPSFNQPQHFGDGTRLSIL.

This clonotype was counted between two and nine times. The rearrangement links TRBV7-9 to TRBJ2-7; D perhaps matches TRBD2 (5 bases). The CDR3 loop spans 13 amino acids. V was shortened by 8 bases and J by 5 bases, with 16 bases between the two germline ends. Germline loops: CDR1 SEHNR, CDR2 FQNEAQ (reference sequence). The CDR3 region has the DNA TGTGCCAGCGTTGGGAGAGGGATTGACGAGCAGTACTTC. Translated: CASVGRGIDEQYF.

With regard to this clonotype: It may be a read error: a sequence one base away is much more abundant. The CDR3 reads CASSARTGGAYQETQYF. The DNA of the CDR3 is TGTGCCAGCAGTGCCCGGACAGGGGGGGCGTACCAAGAGACCCAGTACTTC. The V and J genes are TRBV6-1 and TRBJ2-5, with 10 bases fitting TRBD1. Germline V gene lookup returns CDR1 MNHNS and CDR2 SASEGT. V trimming: 4 bases; J trimming: 0 bases; junction bases outside the gene matches: 8. The CDR3 extends over 17 amino acids.

This clonotype has a single count. The V and J genes are TRBV14 and TRBJ2-1; the D gene is possibly TRBD1 (6 bases). The V and J ends lost 2 bases and 9 bases respectively, with 11 bases between them. Germline CDR1 reads SGHDN; CDR2 reads FVKESK. This CDR3 has 13 amino acids. CDR3 DNA: TGTGCCAGCAGCCAACGGACAGCTATTGAGCAGTTCTTC. Amino acid sequence: CASSQRTAIEQFF.

The chain recombines TRBV2 with TRBJ2-2, with D tentatively TRBD1 (6 bases). Germline CDR1 reads SNHLY; CDR2 reads FYNNEI. There are 14 residues in the CDR3. The V end lost 7 bases, the J end lost 4 bases, and 13 bases lay between the germline ends. The CDR3 spells CASISGQSTGELFF. The CDR3 DNA reads as TGTGCCAGCATCTCAGGACAGTCCACCGGGGAGCTGTTTTTT.

This clonotype appeared a few times. The chain couples TRBV27 to TRBJ2-1; 9 positions agree with TRBD2. Per germline, CDR1 MNHEY and CDR2 SMNVEV (reference sequence). The CDR3 is made up of 15 amino acids. V shed 8 bases, J shed 4 bases, and the junction held 9 bases outside the gene matches. For the CDR3, the DNA is TGTGCCAGCCGTCTCGCGGGGGGGGTATACAATGAGCAGTTCTTC. This encodes CASRLAGGVYNEQFF.

Written as DNA, the CDR3 is TGTGCCAGCAGCACCGGACAGGGGGTCGCTGAAGCTTTCTTT. It translates to CASSTGQGVAEAFF. The rearrangement links TRBV7-6 to TRBJ1-1; 10 nucleotides align to TRBD1. From germline, CDR1 is SGHVS and CDR2 FNYEAQ. V shed 5 bases, J shed 6 bases, and the junction held 6 bases outside the gene matches. This CDR3 region has 14 residues. The full variable domain, in which reference TRBV7-6 and TRBJ1-1 provide the parts outside the CDR3, is GAGVSQSPRYKVTKRGQDVALRCDPISGHVSLYWYRQALGQGPEFLTYFNYEAQQDKSGLPNDRFSAERPEGSISTLTIQRTEQRDSAMYRCASSTGQGVAEAFFGQGTRLTVV.

The chain couples TRBV7-3 to TRBJ1-1; possibly TRBD1 for D (5 bases). The V gene lost 9 bases and the J gene lost 3 bases, with 8 bases spanning the gap. Germline lookup yields CDR1 SGHTA and CDR2 FQGTGA. The CDR3 consists of 11 residues. As DNA, the CDR3 is TGTGCCAGTCGGGGGGACACTGAAGCTTTCTTT. The encoded protein is CASRGDTEAFF. The full variable domain, with the rest looked up from reference TRBV7-3 and TRBJ1-1, is GAGVSQTPSNKVTEKGKYVELRCDPISGHTALYWYRQSLGQGPEFLIYFQGTGAADDSGLPNDRFFAVRPEGSVSTLKIQRTERGDSAVYLCASRGDTEAFFGQGTRLTVV.

This clonotype was found many times. The chain uses TRBV7-6 and TRBJ2-3; 8 bases are a match to TRBD1. The ends lost 4 bases at V and 0 bases at J; junction bases unmatched: 6. The CDR3 totals 16 residues. The germline gives CDR1 SGHVS, CDR2 FNYEAQ. CDR3 region: CASSSGGTGSTDTQYF. CDR3 nucleotides: TGTGCCAGCAGCTCTGGAGGGACAGGAAGCACAGATACGCAGTATTTT.

The chain recombines TRBV2 with TRBJ1-1; no definite D call. This CDR3 contains 13 residues. Germline V gene lookup returns CDR1 SNHLY and CDR2 FYNNEI. Between the trimmed V and J ends, which lost 6 bases and 0 bases, there was a span of 8 bases. This chain's CDR3 is CASRPVMNTEAFF. The CDR3 DNA reads TGTGCCAGCAGACCAGTGATGAACACTGAAGCTTTCTTT. The full variable domain, in which reference TRBV2 and TRBJ1-1 provide the parts outside the CDR3, is EPEVTQTPSHQVTQMGQEVILRCVPISNHLYFYWYRQILGQKVEFLVSFYNNEISEKSEIFDDQFSVERPDGSNFTLKIRSTKLEDSAMYFCASRPVMNTEAFFGQGTRLTVV.

This clonotype was counted between two and nine times. The chain uses TRBV7-9 and TRBJ2-1; 8 nucleotides agree with TRBD1. Looked up from germline, CDR1 is SEHNR and CDR2 is FQNEAQ (reference sequence). The CDR3 is 14 residues long. J was trimmed by 8 bases and V by 5 bases; bases with no gene match: 8. CDR3 in DNA: TGTGCCAGCAGCACCGGACAGGGCGCGGATGAGCAGTTCTTC. As protein: CASSTGQGADEQFF.

This clonotype was counted many times. The V gene is TRBV7-9, the J gene TRBJ2-7; D is undetermined. V dropped 5 bases and J dropped 0 bases, with 8 bases sitting between them. In germline, CDR1 is SEHNR, CDR2 FQNEAQ (reference sequence). The CDR3 runs 13 residues. CDR3 sequence (DNA): TGTGCCAGCAGCGATGACCACTCCTACGAGCAGTACTTC. This sequence encodes CASSDDHSYEQYF.

This clonotype was picked up a small number of times. The V gene is TRBV11-1, the J gene TRBJ2-7; 9 bases map to TRBD1. This CDR3 has 13 residues. V lost 4 bases to trimming and J lost 6 bases; unmatched junction nucleotides: 4. Germline lookup yields CDR1 SGHAT and CDR2 FQDESV (reference sequence). Here the CDR3 reads CASSSQGAREQYF. CDR3 DNA sequence: TGTGCCAGCAGCTCACAGGGGGCACGCGAGCAGTACTTC.

This chain connects TRBV10-3 to TRBJ2-7, with D perhaps being TRBD1 or TRBD2 (5 bases each). The CDR3 covers 13 residues. V was shortened by 6 bases and J by 0 bases, with 9 bases between the two germline ends. Germline CDR1 reads ENHRY; CDR2 reads SYGVKD. CDR3 sequence reads: CAISRDGSYEQYF. The CDR3 bases are TGTGCCATCAGCCGGGACGGCTCCTACGAGCAGTACTTC.

Here the CDR3 reads CASSEQGGGADGELFF. In nucleotides, the CDR3 is TGTGCCAGCAGCGAACAGGGAGGGGGCGCGGACGGGGAGCTGTTTTTT. J is TRBJ2-2 and V is TRBV7-9; the D gene could be TRBD1 or TRBD2 (7 bases each). The V end lost 5 bases, the J end lost 7 bases, and 20 bases lay between the germline ends. Per germline, CDR1 SEHNR and CDR2 FQNEAQ (reference sequence). This CDR3 spans 16 amino acids.